This record concerns one TCR beta chain sequence. The data were produced by immunoSEQ multiplex PCR, yet TCRdb's version contains in-frame clones alone and is incomplete. Among about 110,000 clones listed, 70% to 85% were seen once. The record originates from a study of radiotherapy plus CTLA-4 blockade in lung cancer. Patients in the study, people with chemo-refractory metastatic non-small-cell lung cancer, received focal radiation plus ipilimumab CTLA-4 blockade. The CDR3 spans 15 residues. V lost 9 bases and J lost 1; bases outside the gene matches: 10. V usage is TRBV23-1 and J usage is TRBJ1-1, with 8 bases lining up with TRBD1. TRBV23-1 is recorded as an ORF, its role being uncertain. This receptor was obtained from a human donor with non-small cell lung cancer that progressed on radiotherapy plus ipilimumab. Some clones in this sample may be carry-over from other donors' samples. Source: peripheral blood, taken from a patient treated with radiotherapy plus ipilimumab. The DNA for the CDR3 is TGCGCCAGAGGGACAGGCGAAGAATCGAACACTGAAGCTTTCTTT. Its translation is CARGTGEESNTEAFF.